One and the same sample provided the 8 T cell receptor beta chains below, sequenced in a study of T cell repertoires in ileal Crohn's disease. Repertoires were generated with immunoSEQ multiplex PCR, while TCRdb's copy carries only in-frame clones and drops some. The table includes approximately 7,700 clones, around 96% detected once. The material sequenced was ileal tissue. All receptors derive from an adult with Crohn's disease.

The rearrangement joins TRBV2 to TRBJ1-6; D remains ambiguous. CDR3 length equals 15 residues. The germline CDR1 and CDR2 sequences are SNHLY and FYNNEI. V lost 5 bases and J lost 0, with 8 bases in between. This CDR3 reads CASSPLSSYNSPLHF. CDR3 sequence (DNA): TGTGCCAGCAGTCCCTTGAGCTCCTATAATTCACCCCTCCACTTT. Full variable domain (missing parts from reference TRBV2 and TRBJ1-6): EPEVTQTPSHQVTQMGQEVILRCVPISNHLYFYWYRQILGQKVEFLVSFYNNEISEKSEIFDDQFSVERPDGSNFTLKIRSTKLEDSAMYFCASSPLSSYNSPLHFGNGTRLTVT.

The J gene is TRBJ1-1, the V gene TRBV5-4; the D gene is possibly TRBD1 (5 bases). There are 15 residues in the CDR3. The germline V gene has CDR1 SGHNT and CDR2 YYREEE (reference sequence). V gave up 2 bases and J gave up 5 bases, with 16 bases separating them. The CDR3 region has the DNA TGTGCCAGCAGCTTAGACGCTCAGGGAAGGACTGAAGCTTTCTTT. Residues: CASSLDAQGRTEAFF.

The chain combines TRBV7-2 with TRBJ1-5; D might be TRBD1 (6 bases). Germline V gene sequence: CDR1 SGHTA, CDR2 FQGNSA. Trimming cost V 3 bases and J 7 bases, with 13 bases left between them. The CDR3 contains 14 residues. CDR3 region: CASSLVQGSQPQHF. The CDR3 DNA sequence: TGTGCCAGCAGCTTGGTCCAGGGGAGCCAGCCCCAGCATTTT.

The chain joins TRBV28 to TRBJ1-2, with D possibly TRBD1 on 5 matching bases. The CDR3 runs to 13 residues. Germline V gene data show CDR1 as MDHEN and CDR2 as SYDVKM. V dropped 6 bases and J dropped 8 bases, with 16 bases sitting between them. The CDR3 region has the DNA TGTGCCAGCAGCGTGGGGACTCTCGGGGGCTACACCTTC. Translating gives CASSVGTLGGYTF.

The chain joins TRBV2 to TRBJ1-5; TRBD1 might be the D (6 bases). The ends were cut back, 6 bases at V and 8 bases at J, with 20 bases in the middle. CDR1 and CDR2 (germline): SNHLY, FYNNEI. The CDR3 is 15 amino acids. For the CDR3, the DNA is TGTGCCAGCAGCAGCGACCACACCCAGGGGAAGCCCCAGCATTTT. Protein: CASSSDHTQGKPQHF.

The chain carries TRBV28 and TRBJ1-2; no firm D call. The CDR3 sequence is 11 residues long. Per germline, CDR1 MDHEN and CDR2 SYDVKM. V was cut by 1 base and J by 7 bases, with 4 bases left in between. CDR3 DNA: TGTGCCAGCAGTTTATCGTCTGGCTACACCTTC. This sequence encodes CASSLSSGYTF.

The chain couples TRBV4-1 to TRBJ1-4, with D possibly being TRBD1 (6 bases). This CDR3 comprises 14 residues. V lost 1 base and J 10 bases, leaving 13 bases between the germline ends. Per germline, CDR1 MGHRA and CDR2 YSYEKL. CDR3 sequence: CASSQVGGGGKLFF. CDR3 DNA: TGCGCCAGCAGCCAAGTTGGAGGGGGGGGAAAACTGTTTTTT.

The CDR3 DNA reads as TGTGCCAGCAGCGCGAACCGAGGCGCAACTAATGAAAAACTGTTTTTT. Protein product: CASSANRGATNEKLFF. The chain recombines TRBV9 with TRBJ1-4, with D unclear. V gave up 3 bases and J gave up 0 bases, with 12 bases separating them. There are 16 residues in the CDR3. Germline CDR1 is SGDLS and CDR2 is YYNGEE.